This entry is about one T cell receptor beta chain. The antigen is not known. Memory CD4+ cells were the fraction left after CD45RA+ naive selection. This record belongs to a study of shared clonotypes between healthy human individuals. Study context: Ranging from 18 to 49 in age, donors were two women and a few men.

Study findings and constraints: There were few donors, and this limited the genetic and exposure-history diversity represented.

Sequenced by immunoSEQ multiplex PCR; TCRdb stores in-frame clones only, minus some. The sample includes some 200,000 clones, about 65% of them seen just once. The CDR3 extends over 16 amino acids. Per germline, CDR1 SNHLY and CDR2 FYNNEI. V lost 4 bases and J 6 bases, leaving 19 bases between the germline ends. The sequence came from a man younger than 45 in good health. Sequenced: memory CD4+ T cells sorted from blood. Subset in this sample: CD45RA-negative fraction. This chain links TRBV2 with TRBJ2-4, with D possibly matching TRBD1 (6 bases). CDR3 residues: CASSADRPTVGNIQYF. The CDR3 nucleotides are TGTGCCAGCAGTGCTGACAGGCCCACGGTTGGAAACATTCAGTACTTC.